This T cell receptor (beta chain) comes out of a study of CD8 T cells in Susac syndrome. The CDR3 is 13 residues long. Germline CDR1 SQVTM, CDR2 ANQGSEA. V was pared by 2 bases and J by 1 base, with 8 bases between. An amount of RNA that ranged from 0.5 to 1 ug was reverse transcribed with random hexamers. A single record per CDR3 protein comes from TCRdb applying MiXCR to the immunoSEQ multiplex PCR reads. In the table there are some 200,000 distinct CDR3 sequences, approximately 95% of which are singletons. This TCR was sampled from a human donor with Susac syndrome. The specimen sequenced was CD4+ T cells from PBMCs. The gene calls are TRBV29-1 and TRBJ1-1; D gene ambiguous. The CDR3, as DNA: TGCAGCGTTGAACAGAACCGGAACACTGAAGCTTTCTTT. It yields the protein CSVEQNRNTEAFF.